The 24 T cell receptor beta chains below all came from one sample that was sequenced in a study of T cell changes during pregnancy in multiple sclerosis (dated by TCRdb to about 2019). Libraries were made using the immunoSEQ multiplex PCR assay. Imported from immuneACCESS, the table was reduced by TCRdb to in-frame sequences with V and J called. These copies leave out some clones; in studies compared against another copy, an unresolved V gene accounts for under half, and the cause of the remainder is not known. This sample is represented by under 40,000 clones; 75% to 95% of them were singletons. The ten largest account for about 10% of the sample. Sequencing was performed on CD8+ T cells from peripheral blood mononuclear cells, taken before pregnancy. Source of these receptors: a female donor with multiple sclerosis, enrolled in a pregnancy study.

For the CDR3, the DNA is TGCGCCAGCAGCCAAGAAAACAGACAAGAGACCCAGTACTTC. It specifies CASSQENRQETQYF. The chain links TRBV4-1 to TRBJ2-5; D remains unclear. Germline V CDR1 and CDR2: MGHRA, YSYEKL. The CDR3 is 14 amino acids. Deletions cut 0 bases from V and 2 bases from J, with 7 bases between.

V usage is TRBV29-1 and J usage is TRBJ2-1; TRBD2 matches 10 bases. The CDR3 is made up of 17 amino acids. CDR1 and CDR2 from the germline V gene are SQVTM and ANQGSEA. V gave up 4 bases and J gave up 0 bases; unmatched junction bases: 9. DNA of the CDR3: TGCAGCGTTGTGGGGACTAGCGCCTCCCACTCCTACAATGAGCAGTTCTTC. Encoded protein: CSVVGTSASHSYNEQFF.

The chain couples TRBV4-1 to TRBJ2-7; 7 bases align to TRBD1. The CDR3 covers 15 residues. Germline assignment: CDR1 MGHRA and CDR2 YSYEKL. V trimming: 3 bases; J trimming: 0 bases; junction bases outside the gene matches: 5. In DNA, the CDR3 is TGCGCCAGCAGCCAGCCGGGACAGAGCTCCTACGAGCAGTACTTC. Translating gives CASSQPGQSSYEQYF.

The chain combines TRBV7-9 with TRBJ2-3; 8 bases map to TRBD1. The V segment lost 4 bases and the J segment 0 bases; nucleotides outside the gene matches: 3. The CDR3 extends over 15 amino acids. From germline, CDR1 is SEHNR and CDR2 FQNEAQ (reference sequence). As DNA, the CDR3 is TGTGCCAGCAGCTCGGACAGGGAAAGCACAGATACGCAGTATTTT. Translation gives CASSSDRESTDTQYF. Variable domain in full (rest from reference TRBV7-9 and TRBJ2-3): DTGVSQNPRHKITKRGQNVTFRCDPISEHNRLYWYRQTLGQGPEFLTYFQNEAQLEKSRLLSDRFSAERPKGSFSTLEIQRTEQGDSAMYLCASSSDRESTDTQYFGPGTRLTVL.

This sequence joins TRBV19 and TRBJ1-1; 8 bases are shared with TRBD1. CDR1 and CDR2 (germline): LNHDA, SQIVND (reference sequence). V shed 6 bases, J shed 4 bases, and the junction held 16 bases outside the gene matches. This CDR3 comprises 17 residues. CDR3: CASSLRLIRGRSTEAFF. The CDR3 bases are TGTGCCAGTAGCCTACGGCTAATCAGGGGGCGGAGCACTGAAGCTTTCTTT.

The rearrangement uses TRBV7-6 and TRBJ2-1; D not certain. The CDR3 has 18 residues. Germline V lookup: CDR1 SGHVS, CDR2 FNYEAQ. The V gene lost 0 bases and the J gene lost 0 bases, with 15 bases spanning the gap. CDR3 loop: CASSLAFITAYSYNEQFF. The CDR3 bases are TGTGCCAGCAGCTTAGCGTTTATAACAGCTTACTCCTACAATGAGCAGTTCTTC.

The chain uses TRBV5-6 and TRBJ2-7; D ambiguous. The CDR3 has 13 residues. Between the trimmed V and J ends, which lost 2 bases and 2 bases, there was a span of 8 bases. Germline CDR1 is SGHDT and CDR2 is YYEEEE. CDR3 sequence: CASSFQSAYEQYF. CDR3 DNA sequence: TGTGCCAGCAGCTTTCAGTCCGCCTACGAGCAGTACTTC.

The CDR3 here is CASSYGAKASPLHF. Written as DNA, the CDR3 is TGTGCCAGCAGTTACGGGGCGAAAGCTTCACCCCTCCACTTT. The V and J genes are TRBV6-5 and TRBJ1-6; weak D call: TRBD1 (5 bases). Trimming took off 2 bases at V and 9 bases at J, with 11 bases between the two ends. The CDR3 totals 14 residues. CDR1 MNHEY and CDR2 SVGAGI come from the germline V gene.

V usage is TRBV19 and J usage is TRBJ2-7, with D hard to call. Germline V gene sequence: CDR1 LNHDA, CDR2 SQIVND (reference sequence). This CDR3 spans 14 amino acids. Trimming took 4 bases from V and 3 from J, leaving 13 bases between them. The CDR3 protein is CASSTPSRLYEQYF. In DNA, the CDR3 is TGTGCCAGTAGTACCCCATCAAGACTCTACGAGCAGTACTTC.

The chain is built from TRBV27 and TRBJ2-7; possibly TRBD1 for D (5 bases). Germline V gives CDR1 MNHEY, CDR2 SMNVEV (reference sequence). Trimming removed 2 bases at V and 5 bases at J, with 10 bases between. This CDR3 is 13 amino acids long. CDR3 amino acids: CASSLRGSDEQYF. The CDR3 DNA reads TGTGCCAGCAGTTTAAGGGGTTCGGACGAGCAGTACTTC.

The rearrangement joins TRBV25-1 to TRBJ2-1, with 10 bases identical to TRBD1. V lost 3 bases, J lost 4 bases, and 6 bases stayed unmatched. Per the germline V gene, CDR1 is MGHDK and CDR2 is SYGVNS. The CDR3 totals 16 residues. DNA for the CDR3: TGTGCCAGCAGTGACCCGGGACAGGGGACGTACAATGAGCAGTTCTTC. It yields the protein CASSDPGQGTYNEQFF.

Details on this clone: One junction end does not reproduce the germline sequence, and a read error may be involved. The V call is TRBV7-6, the J call TRBJ2-7; 11 bases map to TRBD2. Germline V gene data show CDR1 as SGHVS and CDR2 as FNYEAQ. The CDR3 length is 13 residues. The CDR3, as DNA: TGTGCCAGCAGCCTAGCGGGAGGAGACGAGCAGTACTTC. Its translation is CASSLAGGDEQYF.

The chain has TRBV25-1 and TRBJ1-1; D unclear. Germline V gives CDR1 MGHDK, CDR2 SYGVNS. The CDR3 extends over 15 amino acids. V lost 1 base and J lost 3, with 12 bases in between. The CDR3 sequence: CASSEWAQSHTEAFF. The CDR3 bases are TGTGCCAGCAGTGAATGGGCACAAAGTCACACTGAAGCTTTCTTT. The full variable domain, in which reference TRBV25-1 and TRBJ1-1 provide the parts outside the CDR3, is EADIYQTPRYLVIGTGKKITLECSQTMGHDKMYWYQQDPGMELHLIHYSYGVNSTEKGDLSSESTVSRIRTEHFPLTLESARPSHTSQYLCASSEWAQSHTEAFFGQGTRLTVV.

The chain has TRBV27 and TRBJ2-1; TRBD2 matches at 7 bases. This CDR3 spans 15 amino acids. The V gene's germline CDR1 is MNHEY and CDR2 SMNVEV (reference sequence). Trimming took 2 bases from V and 6 from J; bases not matched to a gene: 7. The CDR3 DNA reads as TGTGCCAGCAGTTTACCGGGGGGATGGGGCAATGAGCAGTTCTTC. It translates to CASSLPGGWGNEQFF.

The V and J genes are TRBV21-1 and TRBJ2-3; TRBD2, the table's D call, was not compared with the DNA. TRBV21-1 is shown as a pseudogene. The CDR3 sequence is 16 residues long. CDR3 in amino acids: CASSNQSGSGGDTQYF. The DNA for the CDR3 is TGTGCCAGCAGCAACCAGTCCGGGAGTGGGGGAGATACGCAGTATTTT.

V gene TRBV9 combines with J gene TRBJ2-3; TRBD2 is a possible D gene (6 bases). Trimming took 3 bases from V and 2 from J, leaving 13 bases between them. Germline CDR1 reads SGDLS; CDR2 reads YYNGEE. This CDR3 spans 15 amino acids. In nucleotides, the CDR3 is TGTGCCAGCAGCGCCGGGGACTCCCACACAGATACGCAGTATTTT. Encoded protein: CASSAGDSHTDTQYF.

V usage is TRBV7-8 and J usage is TRBJ2-7; TRBD1 aligns across 9 bases. The CDR3 contains 15 residues. Germline V gene sequence: CDR1 SGHVS, CDR2 FQNEAQ. Trimming removed 3 bases from V and 4 bases from J; junction bases left unmatched: 7. The CDR3 region has the DNA TGTGCCAGCAGCTTTGCAACAGGGGGCGGGTACGAGCAGTACTTC. Translation: CASSFATGGGYEQYF.

The chain joins TRBV4-2 to TRBJ1-1; possibly TRBD1 for D (6 bases). CDR1 is LGHNA, CDR2 YNFKEQ, per germline. V was pared by 4 bases and J by 8 bases, with 17 bases between. The CDR3 consists of 14 residues. CDR3 protein: CASSRRQDPGEAFF. CDR3 DNA: TGTGCCAGCAGCCGTCGACAGGACCCGGGGGAAGCTTTCTTT.

This clone was recorded once. The V and J genes are TRBV5-1 and TRBJ2-3; TRBD2 matches at 11 bases. Trimming took 4 bases from V and 4 from J; bases not matched to a gene: 11. This CDR3 spans 17 amino acids. Germline CDR1 reads SGHRS; CDR2 reads YFSETQ. The CDR3 region is CASSPRGLAGGADTQYF. CDR3 DNA sequence: TGCGCCAGCAGCCCAAGGGGGCTAGCGGGAGGCGCAGATACGCAGTATTTT.

This chain joins TRBV10-1 and TRBJ2-7, with D possibly being TRBD1 (6 bases). This CDR3 spans 15 amino acids. V was pared by 6 bases and J by 4 bases, with 19 bases between. The V gene's germline CDR1 is WNHNN and CDR2 SYGVQD (reference sequence). This CDR3 is CASSPNRDIRYEQYF. CDR3 sequence (DNA): TGCGCCAGCAGCCCCAACCGGGACATCCGATACGAGCAGTACTTC.

The chain employs TRBV6-1 and TRBJ1-2, with D possibly being TRBD1 (5 bases). V lost 2 bases and J 0 bases, leaving 10 bases between the germline ends. Germline CDR1 is MNHNS and CDR2 is SASEGT. The CDR3 has 15 residues. The chain's CDR3 is CASSELTVANYGYTF. CDR3 coding DNA: TGTGCCAGCAGTGAACTGACAGTAGCTAACTATGGCTACACCTTC.

This chain uses TRBV6-1 with TRBJ2-7, with D maybe TRBD2 (6 bases). The V gene lost 1 base and the J gene lost 4 bases, with 14 bases spanning the gap. In germline, CDR1 is MNHNS, CDR2 SASEGT. CDR3 length: 15 residues. Written as DNA, the CDR3 is TGTGCCAGCAGTGAAGGGGGCGGGGTAGGTTACGAGCAGTACTTC. It codes for CASSEGGGVGYEQYF.

This chain connects TRBV7-3 to TRBJ2-5; a weak D match, TRBD2 (7 bases). Germline V gives CDR1 SGHTA, CDR2 FQGTGA. The CDR3 spans 15 residues. Trimming stripped 5 bases from V and 1 base from J, with 14 bases between. The CDR3 DNA is TGTGCCAGCAGCCAAGTAGGGGGGGTCCAAGAGACCCAGTACTTC. This translates into CASSQVGGVQETQYF.

Many counts were recorded for this clone. V and J are TRBV4-3 and TRBJ1-1; D is uncertain. The CDR3 totals 17 residues. CDR1 and CDR2 (germline): LGHNA, YSLEER. V lost 4 bases to trimming and J lost 5 bases, with 23 bases between them. As DNA, the CDR3 is TGCGCCAGCAGCCTGGAAGTGGGTAGCACGGGTTGGACTGAAGCTTTCTTT. Protein sequence: CASSLEVGSTGWTEAFF.